This TCR beta chain emerged from a study of early stage breast cancer tumors. Assay: immunoSEQ multiplex PCR; the TCRdb copy retains only in-frame clones and omits some. The sample has more than 5,000 clones, about 70% seen once. The length of the CDR3 is 16 residues. Notes on the study in general: Chain pairing and CD4, CD8 or FOXP3 expression were not captured. In about 85% of the 16 patients, blood comparison separated tumor from normal breast.

Notes on this clone: The antigen is unknown.

The origin of this receptor is a person between 55 and 69 years old with breast cancer. Sequenced: breast tumor tissue. The chain recombines TRBV22-1 with TRBJ1-2. TRBV22-1 is a listed pseudogene. Here the CDR3 reads CPGSKAGARKTYGYTF. Written as DNA, the CDR3 is TGTCCTGGGAGCAAAGCTGGAGCGAGAAAGACCTATGGCTACACCTTC.